The 8 T cell receptor beta chains below were found in one sample sequenced in a study of breast tumors, draining lymph nodes, adjacent tissues. The lymph nodes were axillary draining lymph nodes from breast cancer patients. One entry per CDR3 protein, called by TCRdb with MiXCR from the multiplex PCR reads. The sample carries 150,000 to 250,000 distinct CDR3 sequences, around 33% recorded once. The sample consisted of axillary lymph node tissue. Every receptor here comes from a female donor with breast cancer. Some clones in this sample may be carry-over from other donors' samples.

The chain couples TRBV3-1 to TRBJ2-2; 16 bases are shared with TRBD2. Germline assignment: CDR1 LGHDT and CDR2 YNNKEL (reference sequence). The CDR3 spans 18 residues. The J segment lost 5 bases and the V segment lost 4 bases, leaving 7 bases of the junction unmatched. The CDR3 here is CASSLGLAGGSGTGELFF. In DNA, the CDR3 is TGTGCCAGCAGCCTGGGACTAGCGGGAGGGAGTGGAACCGGGGAGCTGTTTTTT.

This clonotype came up many times. This rearrangement joins TRBV10-3 to TRBJ2-3, with D maybe TRBD2 (6 bases). Trimming shortened V by 0 bases and J by 0 bases, and 7 bases separated the two germline ends. CDR1 and CDR2 from the germline V gene are ENHRY and SYGVKD. The CDR3 runs 15 residues. For the CDR3, the DNA is TGTGCCATCAGTGAGTCCGCGGGGAGCACAGATACGCAGTATTTT. Translating it yields CAISESAGSTDTQYF.

This clonotype came up many times. The rearrangement joins TRBV7-9 to TRBJ2-2; 13 nucleotides match TRBD2. V trimming: 4 bases; J trimming: 7 bases; junction bases outside the gene matches: 6. Germline-derived CDR1 and CDR2 are SEHNR and FQNEAQ (reference sequence). CDR3 length equals 16 residues. The CDR3, as DNA: TGTGCCAGCAGCTCCGGGACTAGCGGGATGAGCGGGGAGCTGTTTTTT. This codes for CASSSGTSGMSGELFF.

A note on this clonotype: This clone may be a read error of a much larger clone one base away. The chain couples TRBV11-3 to TRBJ2-1, with no clear D. Germline CDR1 reads SGHNT; CDR2 reads YENEEA. The CDR3 extends over 14 amino acids. This CDR3 reads CASSSDSSSNEQFF. CDR3 nucleotides: TGTGCCAGCAGCTCGGATAGCTCCTCCAATGAGCAGTTCTTC.

In this sample, this clonotype turned up many times. The chain is built from TRBV2 and TRBJ1-3; 7 nucleotides agree with TRBD1. With 6 bases clipped from V and 4 bases from J, the junction kept 6 bases outside the gene matches. The germline gives CDR1 SNHLY, CDR2 FYNNEI. This CDR3 region has 14 residues. The CDR3 spells CASRPGTDGNTIYF. DNA of the CDR3: TGTGCCAGCAGGCCCGGGACAGACGGAAACACCATATATTTT.

In this sample, this clonotype turned up a few times. A much larger clone is a single base away; this may be a read error. The CDR3 bases are TGCAGTGTCCTAATTCCGACAGGGGTCGCGCAGTACTTC. Its protein is CSVLIPTGVAQYF. The chain is built from TRBV20-1 and TRBJ2-7, with 8 positions matching TRBD1. Germline loops: CDR1 DFQATT, CDR2 SNEGSKA (reference sequence). Germline trimming cut 7 bases from V and 9 bases from J; bases unmatched to any gene: 14. The CDR3 covers 13 residues.

CDR3: CASSTHGGTSGSSGELFF. CDR3 DNA sequence: TGCGCCAGCAGCACCCACGGTGGGACTAGCGGGAGTTCCGGGGAGCTGTTTTTT. This chain joins TRBV5-1 and TRBJ2-2; 14 nucleotides match TRBD2. This CDR3 comprises 18 residues. The J segment lost 6 bases and the V segment lost 4 bases, leaving 11 bases of the junction unmatched. Germline loops: CDR1 SGHRS, CDR2 YFSETQ. The whole variable domain, remainder taken from reference TRBV5-1 and TRBJ2-2, is KAGVTQTPRYLIKTRGQQVTLSCSPISGHRSVSWYQQTPGQGLQFLFEYFSETQRNKGNFPGRFSGRQFSNSRSEMNVSTLELGDSALYLCASSTHGGTSGSSGELFFGEGSRLTVL.

The genes are TRBV10-3 and TRBJ1-5; TRBD1 is a possible D gene (6 bases). The V end was cut by 8 bases, the J end by 6 bases, with 11 bases between. Germline assignment: CDR1 ENHRY and CDR2 SYGVKD. The CDR3 is 12 residues long. The CDR3 DNA is TGTGCCATCGGGGGGCTTGGTCAGCCCCAGCATTTT. Amino acids: CAIGGLGQPQHF.